The 10 T cell receptor beta chains reported below all come from one sample, sequenced in a study of cytotoxic CD8 clonotypes in ibrutinib-treated CLL. Using immunoSEQ multiplex PCR, the repertoire was profiled, and TCRdb retains in-frame clones only, with some absent. This table holds around 160,000 clones, nearly 90% found once. This material consisted of PBMCs, taken at disease progression, from a patient treated with ibrutinib. The receptor set was obtained from a human donor with chronic lymphocytic leukemia.

The chain couples TRBV28 to TRBJ2-7; TRBD1 agrees at 9 bases. Germline values: CDR1 MDHEN, CDR2 SYDVKM. This CDR3 contains 14 residues. J gave up 3 bases and V 5 bases, and 5 bases lay outside the gene matches. The CDR3, as DNA: TGTGCCAGCAGTATACAGGGGGCCCTCTACGAGCAGTACTTC. It is translated as CASSIQGALYEQYF.

V is TRBV6-1 and J is TRBJ1-6, with TRBD1 matching 8 bases. V lost 8 bases to trimming and J lost 7 bases; unmatched junction nucleotides: 7. From germline, CDR1 is MNHNS and CDR2 SASEGT. The CDR3 runs to 14 residues. The DNA for the CDR3 is TGTGCCAGCCTGAGGGACAGGTCAAATTCACCCCTCCACTTT. It encodes CASLRDRSNSPLHF.

V usage is TRBV28 and J usage is TRBJ1-1; D not resolved. V was shortened by 5 bases and J by 5 bases, with 9 bases between the two germline ends. The CDR3 runs to 12 residues. Per germline, CDR1 MDHEN and CDR2 SYDVKM. CDR3 bases: TGTGCCAGCAGTCGCGGGCGGACTGAAGCTTTCTTT. This codes for CASSRGRTEAFF.

This clone was recorded once. The chain uses TRBV5-8 and TRBJ2-5; the match to TRBD2 covers 12 bases. The CDR3 is 17 residues long. Germline CDR1 is SGHTS and CDR2 is YDEGEE. V shed 4 bases, J shed 5 bases, and the junction held 12 bases outside the gene matches. In nucleotides, the CDR3 is TGTGCCAGCAGCCCCCGACTAGCGGGAGTGATTAGGGAGACCCAGTACTTC. Translation gives CASSPRLAGVIRETQYF. The variable domain in full, completed from reference TRBV5-8 and TRBJ2-5, reads EAGVTQSPTHLIKTRGQQATLRCSPISGHTSVYWYQQALGLGLQFLLWYDEGEERNRGNFPPRFSGRQFPNYSSELNVNALELEDSALYLCASSPRLAGVIRETQYFGPGTRLLVL.

The V gene is TRBV18, the J gene TRBJ1-1; D unresolved. Trimming stripped 2 bases from V and 6 bases from J, with 10 bases between. The length of the CDR3 is 13 residues. Germline lookup yields CDR1 KGHSH and CDR2 LQKENI. The CDR3 reads CASSPIMGAEAFF. The CDR3 DNA reads as TGTGCCAGCTCACCAATCATGGGCGCTGAAGCTTTCTTT.

This clone came up once. V and J are TRBV2 and TRBJ2-7; 7 bases are shared with TRBD1. V shed 3 bases, J shed 5 bases, and the junction held 7 bases outside the gene matches. There are 14 residues in the CDR3. Germline CDR1 is SNHLY and CDR2 is FYNNEI. CDR3 in amino acids: CASSDGTDYHEQYF. CDR3 coding DNA: TGTGCCAGCAGTGACGGGACAGACTATCACGAGCAGTACTTC.

In DNA form, the CDR3 reads TGTGCCAGCAGCCGCAGAAACCCGGGGATGGACGAGCAGTACTTC. As protein: CASSRRNPGMDEQYF. This rearrangement joins TRBV14 to TRBJ2-7; D is possibly TRBD2 (5 bases). Germline assignment: CDR1 SGHDN and CDR2 FVKESK. The V gene lost 4 bases and the J gene lost 5 bases, with 18 bases spanning the gap. CDR3 length: 15 amino acids.

This clone showed up just once. The CDR3 here is CASSDHPGWADTQYF. The CDR3 DNA reads as TGTGCCAGCAGTGATCATCCAGGGTGGGCAGATACGCAGTATTTT. The V call is TRBV6-1, the J call TRBJ2-3; tentatively, D is TRBD1 (5 bases). From germline, CDR1 is MNHNS and CDR2 SASEGT. Trimming removed 3 bases at V and 4 bases at J, with 14 bases between. The CDR3 spans 15 residues.

Of note for this clone: The same CDR3 also results from other DNA sequences found in this sample. J is TRBJ1-2 and V is TRBV7-9, with unresolved D. The CDR3 is 12 amino acids. Germline loops: CDR1 SEHNR, CDR2 FQNEAQ (reference sequence). Trimming took off 1 base at V and 4 bases at J, with 4 bases between the two ends. CDR3 amino acids: CASSLDSYGYTF. CDR3 DNA: TGTGCCAGCAGCTTAGACAGCTATGGCTACACCTTC. The variable domain in full, with the rest retrieved from reference TRBV7-9 and TRBJ1-2, is DTGVSQNPRHKITKRGQNVTFRCDPISEHNRLYWYRQTLGQGPEFLTYFQNEAQLEKSRLLSDRFSAERPKGSFSTLEIQRTEQGDSAMYLCASSLDSYGYTFGSGTRLTVV.

J is TRBJ2-1 and V is TRBV28; 14 bases fit TRBD2. This CDR3 is 17 amino acids long. V lost 4 bases to trimming and J lost 0 bases; unmatched junction nucleotides: 2. Germline V gene sequence: CDR1 MDHEN, CDR2 SYDVKM. DNA of the CDR3: TGTGCCAGCAGTTCCGGGACTAGCGGGAGCTCCTACAATGAGCAGTTCTTC. This codes for CASSSGTSGSSYNEQFF.